The 27 T cell receptor beta chains presented below share a single source sample, sequenced in a study of shared clonotypes between healthy human individuals. Libraries were prepared by immunoSEQ multiplex PCR; TCRdb keeps only in-frame clonotypes and omits some of them. Of roughly 170,000 clones in the sample, around 63% are singletons; the top ten hold more than 9%. What was sequenced was memory CD4+ T cells sorted from blood. Stated subset: CD45RA-negative fraction. The source of these receptors is a man in his thirties or forties in good health.

This chain connects TRBV27 to TRBJ2-7; TRBD1 matches at 8 bases. CDR3 length: 18 amino acids. V was pared by 5 bases and J by 2 bases, with 17 bases of the junction left unmatched. From germline, CDR1 is MNHEY and CDR2 SMNVEV (reference sequence). The CDR3 bases are TGTGCCAGCAGTCCATCCCCCCCTCGGACAGGGATAACCTACGAGCAGTACTTC. This codes for CASSPSPPRTGITYEQYF.

V gene TRBV10-3 combines with J gene TRBJ2-7; unclear D gene. Trimming pared 9 bases from V and 0 bases from J, leaving 21 bases between. CDR3 length: 16 amino acids. CDR1 and CDR2 (germline): ENHRY, SYGVKD. In DNA, the CDR3 is TGTGCCATTACCCGTTCACACCTTATTAGCTCCTACGAGCAGTACTTC. This codes for CAITRSHLISSYEQYF.

This clone came up once. This sequence joins TRBV7-2 and TRBJ2-1, with D unresolved. CDR3 length: 13 amino acids. CDR1 and CDR2 (germline): SGHTA, FQGNSA. V lost 1 base and J 11 bases, leaving 12 bases between the germline ends. This chain's CDR3 is CASSLVGSSQQFF. The DNA for the CDR3 is TGTGCCAGCAGCTTAGTTGGTAGCAGCCAGCAGTTCTTC.

This chain links TRBV7-8 with TRBJ2-2; 11 bases match TRBD2. The CDR3 length is 13 residues. V lost 10 bases to trimming and J lost 4 bases; unmatched junction nucleotides: 2. Germline V gene lookup returns CDR1 SGHVS and CDR2 FQNEAQ. CDR3: CAISGRATGELFF. In nucleotides, the CDR3 is TGTGCCATTAGCGGGAGGGCCACCGGGGAGCTGTTTTTT.

The chain combines TRBV12-5 with TRBJ1-1, with a tentative D call TRBD1 (5 bases). CDR1 and CDR2 (germline): LGHNT, FRNRAP. This CDR3 comprises 14 residues. Deletions cut 5 bases from V and 6 bases from J, with 16 bases between. CDR3 residues: CASGTRRGGSEAFF. The CDR3 region has the DNA TGTGCTAGTGGTACCCGGCGGGGCGGGTCTGAAGCTTTCTTT.

The rearrangement links TRBV6-6 to TRBJ2-5; D call uncertain. Germline V gene sequence: CDR1 MNHNY, CDR2 SVGAGI (reference sequence). The CDR3 extends over 13 amino acids. With 2 bases removed from V and 3 bases from J, the gap between germline ends came to 7 bases. This CDR3 is CASSYPTKETQYF. CDR3 coding DNA: TGTGCCAGCAGTTACCCCACAAAAGAGACCCAGTACTTC.

The rearrangement links TRBV11-2 to TRBJ2-1; 9 bases line up with TRBD2. Germline CDR1 SGHAT, CDR2 FQNNGV. The V segment lost 2 bases and the J segment 7 bases; nucleotides outside the gene matches: 6. This CDR3 has 15 amino acids. The CDR3: CASSLTAGGGNEQFF. The CDR3 nucleotides are TGTGCCAGCAGCTTAACAGCGGGAGGCGGGAATGAGCAGTTCTTC.

The gene calls are TRBV6-6 and TRBJ2-1; 7 bases align to TRBD2. Germline V CDR1 and CDR2: MNHNY, SVGAGI (reference sequence). With 2 bases clipped from V and 10 bases from J, the junction kept 2 bases outside the gene matches. The CDR3 is made up of 12 amino acids. The CDR3 nucleotides are TGTGCCAGCAGTTACCGGGAGGTCGAGCAGTTCTTC. Its protein is CASSYREVEQFF.

This chain joins TRBV19 and TRBJ2-3; D may be TRBD1 (6 bases). V dropped 3 bases and J dropped 5 bases, with 9 bases sitting between them. From germline, CDR1 is LNHDA and CDR2 SQIVND (reference sequence). This CDR3 spans 13 amino acids. CDR3 loop: CASSIPTGDTQYF. The CDR3 bases are TGTGCCAGTAGTATTCCGACAGGAGATACGCAGTATTTT.

The chain is built from TRBV5-1 and TRBJ2-3; possibly TRBD1 or TRBD2 for D (5 bases each). The V end was cut by 1 base, the J end by 3 bases, with 12 bases between. The CDR3 covers 15 residues. Germline V lookup: CDR1 SGHRS, CDR2 YFSETQ. The CDR3 spells CASSLRGVQTDTQYF. In DNA, the CDR3 is TGCGCCAGCAGCTTGAGAGGGGTCCAAACAGATACGCAGTATTTT.

This chain uses TRBV27 with TRBJ2-3, with D unclear. This CDR3 has 13 residues. Germline V gene lookup returns CDR1 MNHEY and CDR2 SMNVEV (reference sequence). With 8 bases removed from V and 3 bases from J, the gap between germline ends came to 12 bases. CDR3 region: CASGIRRTDTQYF. The CDR3 nucleotides are TGTGCCAGCGGAATTAGGCGAACAGATACGCAGTATTTT.

This clone is a singleton in its sample. J is TRBJ2-7 and V is TRBV15; D possibly corresponds to TRBD2 (6 bases). The CDR3 is made up of 14 amino acids. The germline V gene encodes CDR1 LNHNV and CDR2 YYDKDF (reference sequence). Trimming removed 5 bases at V and 7 bases at J, with 18 bases between. CDR3 loop: CATSEGPGREEQYF. The CDR3 region has the DNA TGTGCCACCAGCGAAGGACCCGGACGGGAGGAGCAGTACTTC.

The table lists this clone with a count of one. This chain uses TRBV6-5 with TRBJ2-7, with D unresolved. V was trimmed by 6 bases and J by 3 bases, leaving 15 bases between them. Germline values: CDR1 MNHEY, CDR2 SVGAGI. There are 14 residues in the CDR3. The CDR3 coding sequence is TGTGCCAGCAGCAACGACGGTCGATTCTACGAGCAGTACTTC. This encodes CASSNDGRFYEQYF.

This clone was detected once. J is TRBJ2-3 and V is TRBV4-3, with D perhaps TRBD1 (6 bases). In germline, CDR1 is LGHNA, CDR2 YSLEER. The V end lost 0 bases, the J end lost 0 bases, and 19 bases lay between the germline ends. The CDR3 consists of 19 residues. The CDR3 protein is CASSQETGPTTRSTDTQYF. The CDR3 DNA is TGCGCCAGCAGCCAAGAAACAGGGCCTACGACAAGAAGCACAGATACGCAGTATTTT.

The chain uses TRBV9 and TRBJ2-1; D perhaps matches TRBD2 (5 bases). Germline CDR1 SGDLS, CDR2 YYNGEE. V lost 0 bases and J lost 4, with 8 bases in between. The CDR3 totals 14 residues. This CDR3 is CASSVVGEYNEQFF. The CDR3 region has the DNA TGTGCCAGCAGCGTAGTCGGGGAATACAATGAGCAGTTCTTC. The full variable domain, in which reference TRBV9 and TRBJ2-1 provide the parts outside the CDR3, is DSGVTQTPKHLITATGQRVTLRCSPRSGDLSVYWYQQSLDQGLQFLIQYYNGEERAKGNILERFSAQQFPDLHSELNLSSLELGDSALYFCASSVVGEYNEQFFGPGTRLTVL.

This clone was counted between two and nine times. This chain connects TRBV5-1 to TRBJ2-5, with 9 positions matching TRBD2. Germline V gene sequence: CDR1 SGHRS, CDR2 YFSETQ. Unmatched junction bases numbered 12, after V lost 4 bases and J lost 5 bases. The CDR3 spans 16 residues. CDR3 amino acids: CASSPAAGGRGETQYF. CDR3 DNA sequence: TGCGCCAGCAGCCCGGCAGCGGGAGGTCGCGGTGAGACCCAGTACTTC.

This chain uses TRBV29-1 with TRBJ2-1; D uncertain. CDR1 and CDR2 (germline): SQVTM, ANQGSEA. This CDR3 comprises 12 residues. CDR3 in DNA: TGCAGTACCAGGCTAAACCTCAATGAGCAGTTCTTC. Translation gives CSTRLNLNEQFF.

The chain links TRBV5-6 to TRBJ1-2; the D is unclear. The CDR3 has 15 amino acids. V was clipped by 2 bases and J by 4 bases, with 15 bases between them. CDR1 SGHDT and CDR2 YYEEEE come from the germline V gene. The DNA of the CDR3 is TGTGCCAGCAGCTTAATCGAACTCACCTCCTATGGCTACACCTTC. Protein product: CASSLIELTSYGYTF.

The V gene is TRBV6-1, the J gene TRBJ2-1; TRBD2 matches at 13 bases. CDR1 and CDR2 (germline): MNHNS, SASEGT. The CDR3 consists of 15 residues. V was pared by 6 bases and J by 5 bases, with 4 bases of the junction left unmatched. The CDR3 loop reads CASSTGTSGNNEQFF. The CDR3 nucleotides read TGTGCCAGCAGCACCGGGACTAGCGGGAACAATGAGCAGTTCTTC.

The chain links TRBV6-6 to TRBJ1-5, with 8 bases lining up with TRBD1. CDR1 is MNHNY and CDR2 is SVGAGI in the germline V gene (reference sequence). Trimming at V came to 6 bases and at J to 1 base, leaving 8 bases not matched to a gene. The CDR3 runs 16 residues. The CDR3 sequence: CASSKNRQGSNQPQHF. The CDR3 DNA is TGTGCCAGCAGCAAGAATAGACAGGGGAGCAATCAGCCCCAGCATTTT.

The chain couples TRBV28 to TRBJ1-2; D not certain. The ends were cut back, 5 bases at V and 5 bases at J, with 12 bases in the middle. The CDR3 extends over 13 amino acids. Germline lookup yields CDR1 MDHEN and CDR2 SYDVKM. Here the CDR3 reads CASSLGPDYGYTF. The CDR3 coding sequence is TGTGCCAGCAGTCTCGGACCCGATTATGGCTACACCTTC.

CDR3 nucleotide sequence: TGTGCCAGCAGTGAAATTGGGGTTGGTACGCAGTATTTT. Its translation is CASSEIGVGTQYF. The V call is TRBV25-1, the J call TRBJ2-3; D is uncertain. CDR1 and CDR2 from the germline V gene are MGHDK and SYGVNS. The ends were cut back, 2 bases at V and 8 bases at J, with 11 bases in the middle. The CDR3 loop spans 13 amino acids.

This clone has just a few counts. The CDR3, as DNA: TGTGCCAGCTCCCTTCGGGGTAGCGGGAGTACAGATACGCAGTATTTT. It encodes CASSLRGSGSTDTQYF. This rearrangement joins TRBV18 to TRBJ2-3; TRBD2 matches 9 bases. This CDR3 is built from 16 residues. Germline-derived CDR1 and CDR2 are KGHSH and LQKENI. With 6 bases clipped from V and 3 bases from J, the junction kept 10 bases outside the gene matches.

The chain is built from TRBV6-1 and TRBJ2-3, with D perhaps matching TRBD1 or TRBD2 (5 bases each). V was trimmed by 7 bases and J by 3 bases, leaving 17 bases between them. This CDR3 is 15 amino acids long. Germline CDR1 is MNHNS and CDR2 is SASEGT. CDR3 amino acids: CASTPFSGATDTQYF. CDR3 sequence (DNA): TGTGCCAGCACCCCCTTTTCCGGGGCAACAGATACGCAGTATTTT.

The rearrangement uses TRBV27 and TRBJ2-7; 10 bases align to TRBD1. The CDR3 runs 14 residues. Trimming took 5 bases from V and 2 from J; bases not matched to a gene: 3. Germline CDR1 is MNHEY and CDR2 is SMNVEV (reference sequence). The CDR3 DNA reads TGTGCCAGCAGTCGACAGGGGGCCCCCTACGAGCAGTACTTC. Protein product: CASSRQGAPYEQYF.

In its sample, this clone was seen a few times. The chain links TRBV6-1 to TRBJ2-7, with a weak D call TRBD1 (6 bases). The CDR3 length is 15 residues. Trimming removed 5 bases from V and 2 bases from J, with 16 bases in between. Per germline, CDR1 MNHNS and CDR2 SASEGT. The CDR3 DNA is TGTGCCAGCAGTTTACTCGGGACAAGGCCCTACGAGCAGTACTTC. Translating gives CASSLLGTRPYEQYF.

V usage is TRBV11-2 and J usage is TRBJ1-5; D not resolved. Trimming stripped 0 bases from V and 5 bases from J, with 5 bases between. Germline V gene data show CDR1 as SGHAT and CDR2 as FQNNGV. The CDR3 totals 13 residues. CDR3 residues: CASSLDHDQPQHF. Written as DNA, the CDR3 is TGTGCCAGCAGCTTAGATCACGATCAGCCCCAGCATTTT.